The 16 T cell receptor beta chains presented below share a single source sample, sequenced in a study of regulatory T cells in long-lasting Graves disease. Arm-PCR of CDR3 regions with iRepertoire HTBI primers generated TCR beta libraries. MiXCR, run by TCRdb on the multiplex PCR reads, gives a single entry per CDR3 protein. The table has 300,000 to 350,000 distinct CDR3 sequences, 20% seen once. Time point meaning: persistent/refractory GD, antithyroid drugs over 5 years with positive TRAb. The TCR library was made from RNA that had been extracted from PBMCs in TRIzol. Sample: peripheral blood mononuclear cells (PBMCs), taken when the disease was refractory, from a patient treated with antithyroid drugs. The receptors here all came from a female donor with Graves disease.

This clonotype occurred a few times. The chain is built from TRBV29-1 and TRBJ1-5; D is possibly TRBD1 (5 bases). CDR3 size: 13 residues. Trimming shortened V by 4 bases and J by 6 bases, and 13 bases separated the two germline ends. Germline V gene lookup returns CDR1 SQVTM and CDR2 ANQGSEA. The CDR3 nucleotides are TGCAGCGTTGCGTCCGGGGGTGGTCAGCCCCAGCATTTT. As protein: CSVASGGGQPQHF.

This clonotype was detected ten times or more. The rearrangement links TRBV11-2 to TRBJ1-5, with D hard to call. There are 14 residues in the CDR3. The germline V gene encodes CDR1 SGHAT and CDR2 FQNNGV. With 0 bases removed from V and 3 bases from J, the gap between germline ends came to 6 bases. CDR3 DNA: TGTGCCAGCAGCTTAGAAGGGATCAATCAGCCCCAGCATTTT. Protein sequence: CASSLEGINQPQHF.

In this sample, this clonotype turned up many times. The chain has TRBV11-2 and TRBJ2-2, with D unresolved. This CDR3 comprises 16 residues. CDR1 is SGHAT and CDR2 is FQNNGV in the germline V gene. Trimming removed 5 bases at V and 0 bases at J, with 13 bases between. CDR3 in DNA: TGTGCCAGCAGCCCCCCAGGCAGTGCGAACACCGGGGAGCTGTTTTTT. Translated, it gives CASSPPGSANTGELFF.

A note on this clonotype: One base away lies a much larger clone, so this may be a sequencing read error. CDR3 nucleotide sequence: TGTGCCAGCGAGCCCCCCGGGGGACCCAATCAGCCCCAGCATTTT. Amino acids: CASEPPGGPNQPQHF. This chain joins TRBV2 and TRBJ1-5; possible D gene TRBD1, 5 bases. Trimming removed 8 bases at V and 3 bases at J, with 17 bases between. Germline-derived CDR1 and CDR2 are SNHLY and FYNNEI. This CDR3 is 15 amino acids long.

This clonotype was detected many times. The chain couples TRBV3-1 to TRBJ2-5; TRBD2 matches 8 bases. The CDR3 contains 17 residues. Trimming cost V 4 bases and J 2 bases; bases outside gene matches: 12. Germline V gives CDR1 LGHDT, CDR2 YNNKEL (reference sequence). CDR3 residues: CASSPTYTSGGQETQYF. In DNA form, the CDR3 reads TGTGCCAGCAGCCCCACCTACACTAGCGGAGGGCAAGAGACCCAGTACTTC.

This clonotype was detected once. No conserved phenylalanine or tryptophan ends this CDR3, so it is likely a read error. V and J are TRBV6-2 or TRBV6-3 and TRBJ1-2; D gene unclear. The CDR3 totals 13 residues. Between the trimmed V and J ends, which lost 2 bases and 7 bases, there was a span of 11 bases. Looked up from germline, CDR1 is MNHEY and CDR2 is SVGEGT. The CDR3 reads CASSYGPTTGYTL. The CDR3 DNA sequence: TGTGCCAGCAGTTACGGGCCCACCACTGGCTACACCCTC.

This chain connects TRBV18 to TRBJ2-5; D tentatively reads TRBD1 or TRBD2 (6 bases each). This CDR3 contains 13 residues. Germline lookup yields CDR1 KGHSH and CDR2 LQKENI. V gave up 1 base and J gave up 4 bases, with 7 bases separating them. CDR3 DNA sequence: TGTGCCAGCTCACCACGGGGGGCAGAGACCCAGTACTTC. Translated: CASSPRGAETQYF.

Comments on this clonotype: A much larger clone differs by one base, so this may be a read error. The chain carries TRBV7-2 and TRBJ1-3; D is perhaps TRBD1 (5 bases). The V end was cut by 6 bases, the J end by 2 bases, with 11 bases between. Germline V lookup: CDR1 SGHTA, CDR2 FQGNSA. The CDR3 runs 14 residues. CDR3: CASRSGQAGNTIYF. In DNA, the CDR3 is TGTGCCAGCAGGTCAGGGCAGGCTGGAAACACCATATATTTT. The whole variable domain, remainder taken from reference TRBV7-2 and TRBJ1-3, is GAGVSQSPSNKVTEKGKDVELRCDPISGHTALYWYRQSLGQGLEFLIYFQGNSAPDKSGLPSDRFSAERTGGSVSTLTIQRTQQEDSAVYLCASRSGQAGNTIYFGEGSWLTVV.

This clonotype was recorded many times. The chain carries TRBV30 and TRBJ1-5; D unresolved. The CDR3 has 12 residues. The ends were cut back, 2 bases at V and 6 bases at J, with 8 bases in the middle. The germline CDR1 and CDR2 sequences are GTSNPN and SVGIG (reference sequence). The CDR3 reads CAWSTGIQPQHF. The CDR3 DNA sequence: TGTGCCTGGAGTACGGGAATTCAGCCCCAGCATTTT.

This clonotype was counted many times. The chain employs TRBV11-2 and TRBJ1-1; D is possibly TRBD1 (6 bases). Germline CDR1 SGHAT, CDR2 FQNNGV. This CDR3 has 15 residues. V dropped 0 bases and J dropped 4 bases, with 12 bases sitting between them. The CDR3 DNA reads TGTGCCAGCAGCTTAGATGGGATCAGGGGCACTGAAGCTTTCTTT. Amino acids: CASSLDGIRGTEAFF.

In regard to this clonotype: A read error may be the cause here, since a much bigger clone is one base away. The genes are TRBV5-1 and TRBJ2-7, with a tentative D call TRBD2 (5 bases). V was cut by 0 bases and J by 2 bases, with 15 bases left in between. This CDR3 spans 16 amino acids. CDR1 is SGHRS, CDR2 YFSETQ, per germline. The CDR3 DNA reads TGCGCCAGCAGCTTGGCCGAGGGCGACGGAGCCTACGAGCAGTACTTC. Its translation: CASSLAEGDGAYEQYF.

The V and J genes are TRBV28 and TRBJ2-7, with D perhaps TRBD1 (7 bases). Trimming pared 5 bases from V and 2 bases from J, leaving 16 bases between. Germline-derived CDR1 and CDR2 are MDHEN and SYDVKM. This CDR3 is built from 15 residues. DNA of the CDR3: TGTGCCAGCAGTCCTACAGGGGAGGTAACCTACGAGCAGTACTTC. Encoded protein: CASSPTGEVTYEQYF.

This clonotype has a count of ten or more. The V call is TRBV27, the J call TRBJ2-7; D not certain. CDR3 length: 13 amino acids. Germline V gene sequence: CDR1 MNHEY, CDR2 SMNVEV (reference sequence). Trimming pared 3 bases from V and 3 bases from J, leaving 9 bases between. CDR3 bases: TGTGCCAGCAGTTTTCGAAGTAACTACGAGCAGTACTTC. Translated: CASSFRSNYEQYF.

This clonotype has ten or more counts. The V gene is TRBV7-8, the J gene TRBJ2-5, with 12 positions matching TRBD2. Germline CDR1 and CDR2: SGHVS and FQNEAQ. There are 20 residues in the CDR3. The junction had 16 bases not matched to a gene; V was cut back by 0 bases and J by 5 bases. The CDR3 is CASSLALVTSGRWIMETQYF. DNA for the CDR3: TGTGCCAGCAGCTTAGCGTTGGTGACTAGCGGGAGATGGATAATGGAGACCCAGTACTTC.

This clonotype was observed at least ten times. CDR3 DNA: TGTGCCAGCAGCTTGTTAGCGGCCCAAGAGACCCAGTACTTC. This sequence encodes CASSLLAAQETQYF. This chain links TRBV7-9 with TRBJ2-5, with a weak D call TRBD2 (6 bases). Germline loops: CDR1 SEHNR, CDR2 FQNEAQ (reference sequence). V was pared by 3 bases and J by 1 base, with 9 bases between. The CDR3 is made up of 14 amino acids. Drawing the rest from reference TRBV7-9 and TRBJ2-5, the complete variable domain is DTGVSQNPRHKITKRGQNVTFRCDPISEHNRLYWYRQTLGQGPEFLTYFQNEAQLEKSRLLSDRFSAERPKGSFSTLEIQRTEQGDSAMYLCASSLLAAQETQYFGPGTRLLVL.

This clonotype was picked up many times. V is TRBV29-1 and J is TRBJ2-5; D remains unclear. The length of the CDR3 is 12 residues. V gave up 4 bases and J gave up 1 base, with 7 bases separating them. Germline CDR1 reads SQVTM; CDR2 reads ANQGSEA. The CDR3 here is CSVGFSQETQYF. CDR3 DNA sequence: TGCAGCGTTGGATTTAGCCAAGAGACCCAGTACTTC.